This T cell receptor (beta chain) was sequenced for a study of response to subunit inactivated influenza vaccine. Germline loops: CDR1 MNHNS, CDR2 SASEGT. This CDR3 is 14 amino acids long. The junction had 3 bases not matched to a gene; V was cut back by 5 bases and J by 4 bases. About this clonotype itself: Its antigen is not known. This CDR3 is missing its conserved last phenylalanine or tryptophan, likely due to a read error.

TCRdb processed the RT-PCR reads anew with MiXCR; each CDR3 protein has one entry. Of 800,000 or so distinct CDR3 sequences listed, about 20% are singletons. Notes on the study in general: The study's authors posited that every seasonal influenza vaccination enlists few new T cells.

The J gene is TRBJ2-3, the V gene TRBV6-1; 10 bases line up with TRBD2. The material sequenced was PBMCs from blood, taken roughly 5 days after vaccination. The receptor comes from a man aged 50 to 59 who received an inactivated influenza vaccine. The CDR3 region is CASSLGLAADTQYI. As DNA, the CDR3 is TGTGCCAGCAGTCTAGGACTAGCGGCAGATACGCAGTATATT.